The 29 T cell receptor beta chains presented below share a single source sample, sequenced in a study of T-cell memory formation after mild COVID-19. One entry per CDR3 protein, called by TCRdb with MiXCR from the 5' RACE reads. The sample records around 49,000 distinct CDR3 sequences, roughly a quarter being singletons. The sample taken for sequencing was PBMCs or a T cell subset sorted from them (not recorded which). Receptor source: a man in his late teens or twenties who had mild COVID-19 (a few samples of this study predate the infection). Cell type and time point are not known.

The J gene is TRBJ2-2, the V gene TRBV9; D uncertain. Germline V lookup: CDR1 SGDLS, CDR2 YYNGEE. The length of the CDR3 is 15 residues. The germline V and J ends were trimmed by 4 bases and 3 bases, with 13 bases remaining between them. The CDR3 region has the DNA TGTGCCAGCAGCTATCCAGGTGGATACACCGGGGAGCTGTTTTTT. Protein sequence: CASSYPGGYTGELFF.

This clonotype was observed at least ten times. The genes are TRBV12-3 or TRBV12-4 and TRBJ2-7; the D is unclear. The CDR3 has 13 residues. Trimming cost V 2 bases and J 0 bases, with 5 bases left between them. CDR3 protein: CASSLTPSYEQYV. In nucleotides, the CDR3 is TGTGCCAGCAGTTTAACACCCTCCTACGAGCAGTACGTC.

The chain is built from TRBV4-3 and TRBJ2-7; no clear D. Looked up from germline, CDR1 is LGHNA and CDR2 is YSLEER. V dropped 6 bases and J dropped 2 bases, with 17 bases sitting between them. The CDR3 covers 15 residues. This CDR3 reads CASSPMWGEPYEQYV. DNA for the CDR3: TGCGCCAGCAGTCCTATGTGGGGTGAACCCTACGAGCAGTACGTC.

The V gene is TRBV6-6, the J gene TRBJ1-4; a weak D match, TRBD1 (5 bases). V lost 3 bases to trimming and J lost 2 bases, with 7 bases between them. The germline gives CDR1 MNHNY, CDR2 SVGAGI (reference sequence). The CDR3 runs to 14 residues. The CDR3, as DNA: TGTGCCAGCAGTTATGGGGGGACTAATGAAAAACTGTTTTTT. Translating it yields CASSYGGTNEKLFF.

There are a few counts of this clonotype. The rearrangement uses TRBV5-1 and TRBJ2-3; D is unclear. This CDR3 comprises 16 residues. V was trimmed by 0 bases and J by 2 bases, leaving 13 bases between them. Per the germline V gene, CDR1 is SGHRS and CDR2 is YFSETQ. In DNA, the CDR3 is TGCGCCAGCAGCTTGGGCCAAACCACTACCACAGATACGCAGTATTTT. Its protein is CASSLGQTTTTDTQYF.

This clonotype has at least ten counts. The J gene is TRBJ2-7, the V gene TRBV6-5; D is possibly TRBD1 (6 bases). Trimming stripped 0 bases from V and 5 bases from J, with 17 bases between. This CDR3 has 16 residues. CDR1 is MNHEY and CDR2 is SVGAGI in the germline V gene. CDR3 loop: CASSYSLKQGCNEQYV. The CDR3, as DNA: TGTGCCAGCAGTTACTCGTTGAAACAGGGTTGTAACGAGCAGTACGTC.

This chain uses TRBV3-1 with TRBJ2-7; TRBD2 matches at 10 bases. CDR3 length: 16 amino acids. Germline CDR1 and CDR2: LGHDT and YNNKEL (reference sequence). The V gene end was trimmed by 7 bases and the J gene end by 5 bases; junction bases not matched to a gene: 14. Written as DNA, the CDR3 is TGTGCCAGCAACCCGTCGTATAGCGGGGGGCCGCACGAGCAGTACTTC. It yields the protein CASNPSYSGGPHEQYF.

This clonotype was observed a handful of times. This rearrangement joins TRBV20-1 to TRBJ2-5, with D unresolved. V lost 2 bases, J lost 5 bases, and 12 bases lay in between. CDR1 and CDR2 from the germline V gene are DFQATT and SNEGSKA (reference sequence). The CDR3 spans 13 residues. CDR3 coding DNA: TGCAGTGCTAGAAGAGTCCCGAGGGAGACCCAGTACTTC. It yields the protein CSARRVPRETQYF.

The chain links TRBV10-3 to TRBJ2-5; 8 bases line up with TRBD1. CDR3 length: 14 amino acids. From germline, CDR1 is ENHRY and CDR2 SYGVKD. With 5 bases clipped from V and 2 bases from J, the junction kept 4 bases outside the gene matches. CDR3 bases: TGTGCCATCAGTCTCGGGACAGGTCAAGAGACCCAGTACTTC. This gives the protein CAISLGTGQETQYF.

This clonotype came up a few times. CDR3 coding DNA: TGTGCCAGCAGCTCCGGGACAGGGGTAATTGAGCAGTTCTTC. Residues: CASSSGTGVIEQFF. The rearrangement uses TRBV5-8 and TRBJ2-1, with TRBD1 identical over 10 bases. The germline V gene has CDR1 SGHTS and CDR2 YDEGEE. The CDR3 has 14 residues. Losses at the gene ends were 3 bases for V and 9 bases for J; bases not matched to a gene: 6.

The J gene is TRBJ1-4, the V gene TRBV7-7; TRBD1 matches 8 bases. CDR1 and CDR2 (germline): SSHAT, FNYEAQ (reference sequence). The CDR3 has 18 amino acids. With 1 base clipped from V and 5 bases from J, the junction kept 12 bases outside the gene matches. The CDR3 here is CASSLEIYTGTGNEKLFF. As DNA, the CDR3 is TGTGCCAGCAGCTTAGAAATCTACACCGGGACAGGCAATGAAAAACTGTTTTTT.

The V gene is TRBV5-1, the J gene TRBJ2-7; D call uncertain. V lost 4 bases to trimming and J lost 3 bases, with 11 bases between them. CDR1 SGHRS and CDR2 YFSETQ come from the germline V gene. The CDR3 runs to 13 residues. The CDR3 DNA is TGCGCCAGCAGCCCGGCTGTAGGCTACGAGCAGTACGTC. This translates into CASSPAVGYEQYV.

This chain joins TRBV4-3 and TRBJ2-1, with D possibly TRBD2 on 7 matching bases. V dropped 0 bases and J dropped 4 bases, with 10 bases sitting between them. The CDR3 is made up of 15 amino acids. CDR1 LGHNA and CDR2 YSLEER come from the germline V gene. The CDR3 DNA is TGCGCCAGCAGCCAAGAGCGGGGGCGATACAATGAGCAGTTCTTC. It codes for CASSQERGRYNEQFF.

This clonotype was counted a few times. The chain carries TRBV10-2 and TRBJ2-7; 9 positions agree with TRBD2. The CDR3 runs to 14 residues. Germline values: CDR1 WSHSY, CDR2 SAAADI. Trimming cost V 4 bases and J 4 bases; bases outside gene matches: 5. This chain's CDR3 is CASSGASGTYEQYV. DNA of the CDR3: TGCGCCAGCAGTGGGGCTAGCGGGACTTACGAGCAGTACGTC.

This chain connects TRBV7-6 to TRBJ1-1, with D unresolved. This CDR3 spans 13 amino acids. The germline gives CDR1 SGHVS, CDR2 FNYEAQ. V was shortened by 5 bases and J by 1 base, with 8 bases between the two germline ends. The CDR3 is CASSPPGNTEAFF. CDR3 DNA: TGTGCCAGCAGCCCCCCAGGGAACACTGAAGCTTTCTTT.

V is TRBV7-3 and J is TRBJ2-7; the match to TRBD1 covers 11 bases. The J segment lost 4 bases and the V segment lost 2 bases, leaving 31 bases of the junction unmatched. This CDR3 has 24 residues. Germline values: CDR1 SGHTA, CDR2 FQGTGA. Here the CDR3 reads CASSLCAHATPGQGAPQLDYEQYV. In DNA form, the CDR3 reads TGTGCCAGCAGCTTATGTGCGCACGCGACCCCAGGACAGGGGGCTCCGCAACTCGATTACGAGCAGTACGTC.

V gene TRBV2 combines with J gene TRBJ1-1; weak D call: TRBD1 (5 bases). The CDR3 totals 14 residues. Germline-derived CDR1 and CDR2 are SNHLY and FYNNEI. Trimming removed 5 bases at V and 4 bases at J, with 14 bases between. The CDR3 protein is CASSQRGLGTEAFF. The CDR3 DNA reads as TGTGCCAGCAGTCAAAGGGGCCTTGGCACTGAAGCTTTCTTT.

The V gene is TRBV18, the J gene TRBJ2-7, with D perhaps TRBD2 (6 bases). V was trimmed by 2 bases and J by 3 bases, leaving 11 bases between them. Per the germline V gene, CDR1 is KGHSH and CDR2 is LQKENI. The CDR3 is made up of 14 amino acids. CDR3 region: CASSPAGTHYEQYV. CDR3 sequence (DNA): TGTGCCAGCTCACCAGCCGGGACTCACTACGAGCAGTACGTC.

This clonotype showed up just a few times. The V and J genes are TRBV5-6 and TRBJ2-2; D is unclear. This CDR3 spans 14 amino acids. Germline lookup yields CDR1 SGHDT and CDR2 YYEEEE. Trimming cost V 0 bases and J 6 bases, with 9 bases left between them. The CDR3 region is CASSLARWPGELFF. The DNA of the CDR3 is TGTGCCAGCAGCTTGGCTCGCTGGCCCGGGGAGCTGTTTTTT.

The J gene is TRBJ2-2, the V gene TRBV7-6, with 9 bases fitting TRBD1. The germline V gene encodes CDR1 SGHVS and CDR2 FNYEAQ. This CDR3 region has 15 residues. Germline trimming cut 8 bases from V and 3 bases from J; bases unmatched to any gene: 7. The CDR3 reads CASRVGQGYTGELFF. The CDR3 nucleotides read TGTGCCAGCCGCGTCGGACAGGGGTACACCGGGGAGCTGTTTTTT.

The rearrangement links TRBV18 to TRBJ2-7; no definite D call. CDR1 is KGHSH, CDR2 LQKENI, per germline. Trimming left V 2 bases short and J 3 bases short, with 17 bases between. This CDR3 has 16 residues. CDR3 region: CASSPFKLSLGYEQYF. For the CDR3, the DNA is TGTGCCAGCTCACCATTCAAGCTCTCTCTCGGCTACGAGCAGTACTTC.

This clonotype has just a few counts. The rearrangement joins TRBV4-1 to TRBJ1-5; unclear D gene. The germline V and J ends were trimmed by 0 bases and 0 bases, with 6 bases remaining between them. The length of the CDR3 is 15 residues. Germline-derived CDR1 and CDR2 are MGHRA and YSYEKL. The DNA of the CDR3 is TGCGCCAGCAGCCAAGATCAAGGTAGCAATCAGCCCCAGCATTTT. Protein sequence: CASSQDQGSNQPQHF.

This clonotype came up a few times. CDR3 loop: CSVAPGGEKLFF. CDR3 nucleotides: TGCAGCGTTGCCCCCGGCGGTGAAAAACTGTTTTTT. The chain combines TRBV29-1 with TRBJ1-4; no reliable D call. Trimming left V 4 bases short and J 7 bases short, with 10 bases between. Germline assignment: CDR1 SQVTM and CDR2 ANQGSEA. The CDR3 has 12 residues.

This sequence joins TRBV4-3 and TRBJ2-2; tentatively, D is TRBD2 (6 bases). Trimming removed 0 bases at V and 3 bases at J, with 14 bases between. The CDR3 consists of 17 residues. From germline, CDR1 is LGHNA and CDR2 YSLEER. The CDR3 is CASSQDVGSGYTGELFF. CDR3 sequence (DNA): TGCGCCAGCAGCCAAGATGTCGGGAGCGGGTACACCGGGGAGCTGTTTTTT.

The genes are TRBV15 and TRBJ2-3; D may correspond to TRBD1 or TRBD2 (6 bases each). The CDR3 is 15 residues long. Trimming pared 5 bases from V and 5 bases from J, leaving 17 bases between. Germline CDR1 is LNHNV and CDR2 is YYDKDF (reference sequence). CDR3 protein: CATSERGAVGDTQYF. Here the CDR3 DNA reads TGTGCCACCAGCGAGAGGGGGGCTGTTGGAGATACGCAGTATTTT. The variable domain in full, completed from reference TRBV15 and TRBJ2-3, reads DAMVIQNPRYQVTQFGKPVTLSCSQTLNHNVMYWYQQKSSQAPKLLFHYYDKDFNNEADTPDNFQSRRPNTSFCFLDIRSPGLGDTAMYLCATSERGAVGDTQYFGPGTRLTVL.

This clonotype was counted a few times. This chain uses TRBV24-1 with TRBJ1-5, with D perhaps matching TRBD1 (5 bases). Germline CDR1 and CDR2: KGHDR and SFDVKD. V was cut by 0 bases and J by 9 bases, with 17 bases left in between. CDR3 size: 16 residues. Written as DNA, the CDR3 is TGTGCCACCAGTGATTTGCCCATGACGGGGCTTACGCCCCAGCATTTT. Translated, it gives CATSDLPMTGLTPQHF.

The chain carries TRBV12-3 or TRBV12-4 and TRBJ2-3; 10 bases map to TRBD2. The V gene end was trimmed by 4 bases and the J gene end by 3 bases; junction bases not matched to a gene: 4. CDR3 size: 15 residues. For the CDR3, the DNA is TGTGCCAGCAGTTGGCCTAGCGGGGGAACAGATACGCAGTATTTT. Translation gives CASSWPSGGTDTQYF.

This clonotype showed up just a few times. The V gene is TRBV6-6, the J gene TRBJ1-1; a weak D match, TRBD1 (6 bases). With 7 bases removed from V and 8 bases from J, the gap between germline ends came to 14 bases. Germline assignment: CDR1 MNHNY and CDR2 SVGAGI (reference sequence). This CDR3 contains 12 residues. CDR3 sequence: CASILVGTEAFF. CDR3 nucleotides: TGTGCCAGCATTCTCGTCGGGACAGAAGCTTTCTTT.

The sample holds a few counts of this clonotype. The chain couples TRBV4-3 to TRBJ1-5; a weak D match, TRBD1 (5 bases). The germline V and J ends were trimmed by 0 bases and 7 bases, with 13 bases remaining between them. The CDR3 has 15 amino acids. Germline CDR1 LGHNA, CDR2 YSLEER. In DNA form, the CDR3 reads TGCGCCAGCAGCCAAGATGGCAGGGCGCGGCAGCCCCAGCATTTT. Its protein is CASSQDGRARQPQHF.